This T cell receptor (beta chain) was retrieved from a study of T-cell memory formation after mild COVID-19. Study as a whole: In these data, TCR clusters were largely donor specific. Study-level results: The appearance of some responding clones in pre-infection memory suggested that cross-reactive memory joined. Clones which contracted sat mainly in CM and EM if CD4+, and in EMRA if CD8+. Clones contracting day 15 to 85 were balanced CD4/CD8; later expanders leaned CD4+.

TCRdb independently ran MiXCR on the 5' RACE reads; one entry per CDR3 protein. The sample has about 540,000 distinct CDR3 sequences; roughly 22% are singletons. The sample holds a few counts of this clonotype. Its antigen is undetermined. The TCR was taken from an adult woman who had mild COVID-19 (a few samples of this study predate the infection). Cell type and time point are not known. Sequencing was performed on PBMCs or a T cell subset sorted from them (not recorded which).

CDR3 amino acids: CASSDRGLGFLSNQPQHF. In DNA, the CDR3 is TGTGCCAGCAGTGACAGGGGGCTTGGTTTTCTTAGCAATCAGCCCCAGCATTTT. The chain couples TRBV2 to TRBJ1-5; 8 bases align to TRBD1. The length of the CDR3 is 18 residues. Trimming removed 3 bases from V and 0 bases from J; junction bases left unmatched: 10. CDR1 and CDR2 (germline): SNHLY, FYNNEI.